What follows are 2 T cell receptor beta chains derived from one specimen sequenced in a study of metastatic and nonmetastatic thyroid tumors. With MiXCR, TCRdb called clones anew from the PCR reads. The profile shows some 17,000 clones, around 30% of them singletons. Not a single patient had been given any form of treatment at any point before undergoing thyroid surgery. Sequencing was carried out using tumor tissue. The receptors were sampled from a female donor with papillary thyroid cancer or a benign thyroid nodule (not recorded which). Some clones in this sample may be carry-over from other donors' samples.

By proportion, this clone is medium-sized. Other nucleotide sequences from this sample produce the same CDR3. The rearrangement joins TRBV6-1 to TRBJ2-7, with a possible D match to TRBD2 (6 bases). The CDR3 runs 13 residues. Deletions cut 6 bases from V and 3 bases from J, with 12 bases between. The germline CDR1 and CDR2 sequences are MNHNS and SASEGT. Here the CDR3 DNA reads TGTGCCAGCAGGTGGGACTTGGGCTACGAGCAGTACTTC. Encoded protein: CASRWDLGYEQYF.

This chain connects TRBV11-2 to TRBJ1-3; D is ambiguous. Trimming left V 4 bases short and J 0 bases short, with 7 bases between. The V gene's germline CDR1 is SGHAT and CDR2 FQNNGV. This CDR3 has 14 amino acids. In DNA, the CDR3 is TGTGCCAGCAGCTATGGGAGCTCTGGAAACACCATATATTTT. Amino acids: CASSYGSSGNTIYF.